The 20 T cell receptor beta chains in this list originate from one sample, sequenced in a study of T cells after yellow fever vaccination. TCRdb fed the 5' RACE reads into MiXCR, producing one record per CDR3 protein. Of 250,000 to 350,000 distinct CDR3 sequences listed, around 4.4% were seen once; the top ten hold approximately 19%. The sample was PBMCs, taken 15 days after the yellow fever booster vaccination. These receptor sequences come from a young man who received the YFV17D yellow fever vaccine.

The chain carries TRBV7-2 and TRBJ2-1; 10 nucleotides line up with TRBD2. The J segment lost 0 bases and the V segment lost 1 base, leaving 12 bases of the junction unmatched. CDR1 SGHTA and CDR2 FQGNSA come from the germline V gene. The CDR3 runs 20 residues. The CDR3, as DNA: TGTGCCAGCAGCTTAGTCCCTAGCGGGGGCCATTTTCTCTCCTACAATGAGCAGTTCTTC. This gives the protein CASSLVPSGGHFLSYNEQFF.

The V call is TRBV7-2, the J call TRBJ1-5, with D uncertain. CDR1 is SGHTA and CDR2 is FQGNSA in the germline V gene. Trimming removed 1 base at V and 3 bases at J, with 10 bases between. The CDR3 has 15 amino acids. The chain's CDR3 is CASSLEGRNNQPQHF. CDR3 bases: TGTGCCAGCAGCTTAGAGGGTCGCAACAATCAGCCCCAGCATTTT. The whole variable domain, remainder taken from reference TRBV7-2 and TRBJ1-5, is GAGVSQSPSNKVTEKGKDVELRCDPISGHTALYWYRQSLGQGLEFLIYFQGNSAPDKSGLPSDRFSAERTGGSVSTLTIQRTQQEDSAVYLCASSLEGRNNQPQHFGDGTRLSIL.

As DNA, the CDR3 is TGTGCCAGCTCGCCGCTGACCGGGGAGCAGTACTTC. It is translated as CASSPLTGEQYF. V usage is TRBV18 and J usage is TRBJ2-7; D not certain. The CDR3 runs 12 residues. V dropped 6 bases and J dropped 7 bases, with 13 bases sitting between them. Germline CDR1 is KGHSH and CDR2 is LQKENI.

This clonotype was counted a few times. A read error may produce the germline difference seen at one junction end. As DNA, the CDR3 is TGCAGTGCAAGAGCTATCCTAGGGACAGGTATATCCTACGAGCAGTACTTC. Amino acids: CSARAILGTGISYEQYF. The rearrangement joins TRBV20-1 to TRBJ2-7; 8 positions match TRBD1. Looked up from germline, CDR1 is DFQATT and CDR2 is SNEGSKA (reference sequence). This CDR3 region has 17 residues.

This clonotype has a handful of counts. The chain employs TRBV7-2 and TRBJ1-2; TRBD1 might be the D (6 bases). Germline loops: CDR1 SGHTA, CDR2 FQGNSA. The CDR3 sequence is 13 residues long. V lost 3 bases, J lost 3 bases, and 8 bases lay in between. CDR3 region: CASSFGQHYGYTF. CDR3 DNA: TGTGCCAGCAGCTTTGGACAGCACTATGGCTACACCTTC.

Many counts were recorded for this clonotype. The rearrangement links TRBV7-9 to TRBJ2-5, with no clear D. CDR1 and CDR2 (germline): SEHNR, FQNEAQ (reference sequence). The CDR3 covers 14 residues. V was trimmed by 4 bases and J by 2 bases, leaving 11 bases between them. CDR3 sequence (DNA): TGTGCCAGCAGCTATTGGGCCGTGCAAGAGACCCAGTACTTC. Protein sequence: CASSYWAVQETQYF.

This clonotype has a count of ten or more. The chain links TRBV6-2 or TRBV6-3 to TRBJ1-5; perhaps TRBD1 as D (5 bases). CDR3 length: 18 amino acids. Between the trimmed V and J ends, which lost 2 bases and 0 bases, there was a span of 17 bases. Germline V CDR1 and CDR2: MNHEY, SVGEGT. CDR3 sequence: CASSYTREGISSNQPQHF. CDR3 coding DNA: TGTGCCAGCAGTTACACCCGGGAGGGGATATCTAGCAATCAGCCCCAGCATTTT.

There are a few counts of this clonotype. This chain uses TRBV4-2 with TRBJ2-7; 9 bases map to TRBD1. CDR3 size: 15 residues. Trimming took 3 bases from V and 6 from J; bases not matched to a gene: 9. CDR1 and CDR2 (germline): LGHNA, YNFKEQ. The DNA of the CDR3 is TGTGCCAGCAGCCATGCGGGACAGGGCCATTCCGAGCAGTACTTC. Translation gives CASSHAGQGHSEQYF.

This chain joins TRBV7-9 and TRBJ1-2; D might be TRBD1 (5 bases). Germline V lookup: CDR1 SEHNR, CDR2 FQNEAQ (reference sequence). The CDR3 contains 12 residues. V was shortened by 5 bases and J by 8 bases, with 12 bases between the two germline ends. The CDR3 spells CASSANRQGYTF. Here the CDR3 DNA reads TGTGCCAGCAGCGCGAACAGGCAAGGCTACACCTTC.

At least ten counts were recorded for this clonotype. V is TRBV7-2 and J is TRBJ2-1; 9 positions match TRBD1. The junction had 1 base not matched to a gene; V was cut back by 8 bases and J by 5 bases. Germline CDR1 is SGHTA and CDR2 is FQGNSA. The CDR3 sequence is 12 residues long. CDR3 DNA: TGTGCCAGCGACAGGGGGGACAATGAGCAGTTCTTC. Its translation is CASDRGDNEQFF.

This clonotype was found many times. CDR3 region: CASSFVGREETQYF. The CDR3 coding sequence is TGTGCCAGCAGTTTCGTCGGGCGGGAAGAGACCCAGTACTTC. The chain links TRBV12-3 or TRBV12-4 to TRBJ2-5; possibly TRBD2 for D (5 bases). Trimming pared 3 bases from V and 3 bases from J, leaving 11 bases between. This CDR3 has 14 amino acids.

In this sample, this clonotype turned up a few times. This rearrangement joins TRBV19 to TRBJ1-1; possibly TRBD1 for D (5 bases). V lost 9 bases and J 4 bases, leaving 12 bases between the germline ends. The length of the CDR3 is 12 residues. Germline V gene sequence: CDR1 LNHDA, CDR2 SQIVND (reference sequence). CDR3 coding DNA: TGTGCCAGGTTAAAGGGGAGCACTGAAGCTTTCTTT. Encoded protein: CARLKGSTEAFF.

The chain carries TRBV28 and TRBJ2-2, with D possibly being TRBD2 (7 bases). This CDR3 spans 13 amino acids. Germline V lookup: CDR1 MDHEN, CDR2 SYDVKM. CDR3 bases: TGTGCTGCGCGGGGGCTGAACACCGGGGAGCTGTTTTTT. It yields the protein CAARGLNTGELFF.

This clonotype was observed at least ten times. The rearrangement joins TRBV4-2 to TRBJ2-3; 8 positions agree with TRBD2. The germline gives CDR1 LGHNA, CDR2 YNFKEQ. CDR3 length: 15 residues. Losses at the gene ends were 1 base for V and 6 bases for J; bases not matched to a gene: 6. The CDR3 loop is CASSQGAGASDTQYF. The CDR3 region has the DNA TGTGCCAGCAGCCAAGGAGCGGGGGCCTCTGATACGCAGTATTTT.

There are a few counts of this clonotype. The rearrangement uses TRBV12-2 and TRBJ1-1; the DNA was not compared with TRBD1, the D call given in the table. TRBV12-2 is noted as a pseudogene. CDR3 size: 14 residues. The CDR3 DNA is TGTGCAAGTCGCTTGGGGGGTCCCAGCACTGAAGCTTTCTTT. Amino acid sequence: CASRLGGPSTEAFF.

This clonotype has a count of ten or more. The rearrangement uses TRBV6-6 and TRBJ2-7; 9 nucleotides agree with TRBD2. Germline V CDR1 and CDR2: MNHNY, SVGAGI (reference sequence). The CDR3 length is 14 residues. J lost 7 bases, V lost 3 bases, and 7 bases had no gene match. The CDR3 DNA follows: TGTGCCAGCAGTTATGGTAGCGGGGGTGGGGAGCAGTACTTC. Translation: CASSYGSGGGEQYF.

This clonotype was detected a few times. The chain carries TRBV10-1 and TRBJ2-3, with TRBD2 as a possible D gene (6 bases). Germline V lookup: CDR1 WNHNN, CDR2 SYGVQD (reference sequence). V dropped 3 bases and J dropped 0 bases, with 10 bases sitting between them. This CDR3 has 15 amino acids. As DNA, the CDR3 is TGCGCCAGCAGTGAAACGGCGGGGAGCACAGATACGCAGTATTTT. This encodes CASSETAGSTDTQYF.

The sample holds many counts of this clonotype. This chain connects TRBV7-2 to TRBJ1-1; the D gene is possibly TRBD1 (5 bases). Germline V CDR1 and CDR2: SGHTA, FQGNSA. The CDR3 consists of 11 residues. V lost 6 bases to trimming and J lost 11 bases, with 13 bases between them. CDR3 in DNA: TGTGCCAGCAGGCTCGAAGAGGGGGCTTTCTTT. It specifies CASRLEEGAFF.

At least ten counts were recorded for this clonotype. This chain joins TRBV12-3 or TRBV12-4 and TRBJ1-1; D remains unclear. V dropped 6 bases and J dropped 10 bases, with 15 bases sitting between them. The CDR3 sequence is 12 residues long. Here the CDR3 DNA reads TGTGCCAGCAGCTCCCTGAGGTACTTAGCTTTCTTT. This translates into CASSSLRYLAFF.

This clonotype was picked up many times. The chain employs TRBV6-5 and TRBJ1-2; the D is unclear. CDR1 and CDR2 (germline): MNHEY, SVGAGI. V was clipped by 0 bases and J by 8 bases, with 16 bases between them. CDR3 length: 15 residues. The CDR3 sequence is CASSYSGLGNPGYTF. CDR3 DNA: TGTGCCAGCAGTTACTCAGGTCTTGGGAATCCAGGCTACACCTTC.